This note documents a single T cell receptor beta chain sequence. The data belong to a study of OX40 agonist ivuxolimab in advanced cancers. Across the study: The treatment was a fully human IgG2 OX40 agonist, ivuxolimab.

Repertoires were generated with immunoSEQ multiplex PCR, while TCRdb's copy carries only in-frame clones and drops some. The sample lists around 35,000 clones; approximately 79% were seen once. Sequenced material: CD4+ or CD8+ T cells sorted from blood, taken in a trial of the OX40 agonist ivuxolimab. The receptor was derived from an adult with an advanced solid tumor such as melanoma, head and neck, liver or kidney cancer.

The CDR3 DNA sequence: TGTGCCAGCAGCTTAGACGGCAGAACAGATACGCAGTATTTT. This codes for CASSLDGRTDTQYF. The chain joins TRBV7-9 to TRBJ2-3; D is undetermined. V gave up 1 base and J gave up 3 bases, with 8 bases separating them. This CDR3 region has 14 residues. Germline V lookup: CDR1 SEHNR, CDR2 FQNEAQ (reference sequence).